The clone carrying this T cell receptor (beta chain) appeared a single time. Its specificity is not known. CDR3 size: 14 residues. V lost 8 bases and J 7 bases, leaving 21 bases between the germline ends. CDR1 and CDR2 (germline): SGHAT, FQNNGV. This entry comes from a study of T cells in Graves' hyperthyroidism and ophthalmopathy. Ophthalmopathy patients all had a Clinical Activity Score of at least 3, a NOSPECS grade of at least 4 and disease under 3 months old. On the basis of clinical symptoms, serum thyroxine and TRAb, thyroid ultrasound and orbital computed tomography, diagnoses were made. Researchers took RNA transcripts and amplified the TCR beta CDR3 regions from them. The HTBI primer set was used in a first-round RT-PCR of the TCR CDR3. TCRdb called the multiplex PCR reads again in MiXCR, with one record for every CDR3 protein. This table has more than 300,000 distinct CDR3 sequences, 13% to 15% appearing once.

General study points: Ophthalmopathy was told apart from stable hyperthyroidism by a 13 V-J model.

Sequenced sample: blood. The rearrangement uses TRBV11-2 and TRBJ2-7, with D possibly matching TRBD1 (6 bases). This TCR derives from a woman aged 25 to 39 with Graves' ophthalmopathy. The CDR3 sequence is CASSSNRDKAEQYF. CDR3 nucleotides: TGTGCCAGCTCGTCAAACCGGGACAAGGCAGAGCAGTACTTC.